This TCR beta chain was identified in a study of blood T cell repertoires in COVID-19 (dated by TCRdb to 2019 to 2021). About the investigation overall: Samples covering the acute and convalescent phases of COVID-19 were provided by collaborators in the United States, Italy and Spain. Samples were obtained from the ongoing ImmuneRACE study (first 160 participants) and from 950 to 1,500 subjects provided by 6 global collaborators. Sample metadata almost always included a de-identified subject ID, COVID-19 status, age in years and sex. Deeply sampled blood TCRbeta repertoires from subjects exposed to, actively infected with, or recovered from COVID-19 were included in the dataset. The prospective study material was composed of cDNA or gDNA derived from T cells, B-cell-depleted T cells, or PBMCs. The repertoires were made available in a free public database intended to serve as a resource for research on the immune response to SARS-CoV-2. Where HLA class I and class II types were available, the types were taken from metadata supplied by the sample provider, not from assay-based typing. Results the study describes overall, beyond this receptor: How much clinical and demographic metadata was included differed by source and by participant, and the metadata was provided uncurated.

TCRbeta CDR3 regions were amplified from genomic DNA using the immunoSEQ Assay, a bias-controlled multiplex PCR. The original pipeline was this. Nucleated cell counts per sample were estimated from amplification of reference gene primers within the assay. To quantify the absolute abundance of each unique TCRbeta CDR3 rearrangement, sequence reads were collapsed and filtered. Productive Simpson clonality was computed per sample as the square root of Simpson's diversity index over productive rearrangements. Sourced from immuneACCESS, this table was stored by TCRdb with only in-frame sequences that have V and J called. A share of the clones is absent; for the studies checked, an unresolved V gene accounts for under half, and the remainder has no known explanation. V and J calls and clone size come straight from that table; D and trimming were deduced from the DNA. The sample includes 200,000 to 250,000 clones, with under 90% observed a single time. The ten largest clones take up 5.5% to 6.5% of the sample.

The CDR3, from cysteine to phenylalanine, totals 14 residues. The read is trimmed to its CDR3 DNA, 42 bases read in frame from base 1. The V and J ends are trimmed by 3 bases and 2 bases, leaving 9 bases between them. CDR1 and CDR2, looked up from the germline V gene (reference sequence), are SEHNR and FQNEAQ. Samples from volunteer blood donors who had recovered from COVID-19 were contributed by a second Seattle source. Collaborating institutions collected whole blood in K2EDTA tubes following their own protocols. Collaborator samples were shipped for TCRbeta analysis as frozen whole blood, isolated PBMCs, or DNA extracted from either sample type. Details on this clone: It lacks a known antigen. The record has no base qualities; no much larger clone is one base away.

The sample consisted of peripheral blood. The rearranged chain carries TRBV7-9 and TRBJ2-3; the D gene is perhaps TRBD1, on 6 matching bases. This receptor was taken from a man aged 55 to 69 who had recovered from COVID-19. The encoded CDR3 is CASSFRTATDTQYF. In nucleotides, the sequence is TGTGCCAGCAGCTTTCGGACAGCCACAGATACGCAGTATTTT.